The T cell receptor beta chain described here comes from a study of blood T cell repertoires in COVID-19. On the study more broadly: Whether acute or convalescent, the COVID-19 samples came from the United States, Italy and Spain. PBMCs, B-cell-depleted T cells, or T cells were the source of the cDNA or gDNA that made up the material.

V was trimmed by 4 bases and J by 0 bases, leaving 16 bases between them. This CDR3 contains 17 residues. Germline V gene data show CDR1 as GTSNPN and CDR2 as SVGIG (reference sequence). In the original processing: Reference gene primer amplification gave estimated nucleated cell counts. Clones were read by immunoSEQ multiplex PCR, and TCRdb kept only the in-frame ones, dropping some. That table supplies the V and J calls and clone size; D and trimming were determined from the DNA. In the table there are more than 300,000 clones, around 87% of which are singletons. In Seattle, patients joined the study during active infection and were tracked longitudinally.

The chain uses TRBV30 and TRBJ1-6; no clear D gene. Sequenced sample: peripheral blood. This TCR derives from a woman aged 25 to 39 with COVID-19, enrolled during active disease. CDR3 in amino acids: CAWTAGRRSSYNSPLHF. The CDR3 bases are TGTGCCTGGACCGCCGGGAGAAGGAGCTCCTATAATTCACCCCTCCACTTT.